This T cell receptor (beta chain) was captured in a study of Graves' ophthalmopathy and Graves' hyperthyroidism. Using RNA transcripts, the TCR beta CDR3 regions were amplified. Second-round multiplex PCR followed a first-round RT-PCR using HTBI primers. In TCRdb, the multiplex PCR reads were re-called with MiXCR into one record per CDR3 protein. The table includes 740,000 or so distinct CDR3 sequences, roughly 41% detected once. V gave up 0 bases and J gave up 2 bases, with 11 bases separating them. The CDR3 sequence is 15 residues long. CDR1 is SGHTS and CDR2 is YDEGEE in the germline V gene. This clonotype has ten or more counts.

The chain carries TRBV5-8 and TRBJ1-2, with D tentatively TRBD1 (5 bases). Sample: peripheral blood. The TCR was taken from an adult man with Graves' ophthalmopathy. The CDR3 sequence is CASSLGPDRNYGYTF. The CDR3 coding sequence is TGTGCCAGCAGCTTGGGTCCAGACAGAAACTATGGCTACACCTTC.